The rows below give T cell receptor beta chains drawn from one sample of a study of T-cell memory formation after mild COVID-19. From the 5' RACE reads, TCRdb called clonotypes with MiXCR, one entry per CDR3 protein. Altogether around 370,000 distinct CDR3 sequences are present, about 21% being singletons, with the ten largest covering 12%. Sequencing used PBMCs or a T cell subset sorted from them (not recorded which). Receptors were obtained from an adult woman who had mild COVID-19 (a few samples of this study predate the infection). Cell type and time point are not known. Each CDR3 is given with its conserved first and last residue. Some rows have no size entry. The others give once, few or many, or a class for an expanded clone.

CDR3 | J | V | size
CASSVAVLAGESYNEQFF | TRBJ2-1 | TRBV9 | few
CASSQVGLVQYF | TRBJ2-5 | TRBV3-1 | .
CASSSSHTDRDRQPQHF | TRBJ1-5 | TRBV6-5 | few
CAISEGGTVEQFF | TRBJ2-1 | TRBV10-3 | .
CASSLNTGNTGELFF | TRBJ2-2 | TRBV5-1 | .
CASSPGDGPDTQYF | TRBJ2-3 | TRBV5-1 | .
CASSLHASTEAFF | TRBJ1-1 | TRBV27 | few
CATSPSPTVTQETQYF | TRBJ2-5 | TRBV24-1 | few
CASSSGLAEAFF | TRBJ1-1 | TRBV7-8 | few
CASSLIRESPLHF | TRBJ1-6 | TRBV7-8 | .
CASSQGAGRGNEQYF | TRBJ2-7 | TRBV4-1 | .
CASSSQGTATDTQYF | TRBJ2-3 | TRBV6-4 | .
CASSLGGSWLARLGYTF | TRBJ1-2 | TRBV5-1 | few
CSARVLRTGTIRGSPLHF | TRBJ1-6 | TRBV20-1 | few
CASSRLLGSWNEQYF | TRBJ2-7 | TRBV14 | few
CSASSGRKPDEQFF | TRBJ2-1 | TRBV20-1 | .
CASSRGQGLTGELFF | TRBJ2-2 | TRBV12-3/TRBV12-4 | .
CASCYDPKYEQYF | TRBJ2-7 | TRBV12-3/TRBV12-4 | .
CASSDSVQGFNEQFF | TRBJ2-1 | TRBV6-4 | few
CASSPEVLAVSYEQYF | TRBJ2-7 | TRBV4-1 | .
CASSLAKGRTDTQYF | TRBJ2-3 | TRBV7-6 | few
CASSYYGNSGANVLTF | TRBJ2-6 | TRBV6-5 | .
CSARGGLAAVSDTQYF | TRBJ2-3 | TRBV20-1 | many
CASSSQGAKSEQYF | TRBJ2-7 | TRBV27 | few
CASSLSRPGGQSREVDYEQYF | TRBJ2-7 | TRBV7-8 | .
CASSLANGYEQYF | TRBJ2-7 | TRBV5-6 | .
CSARTPSGGTQETQYF | TRBJ2-5 | TRBV20-1 | .
CASSLTTVQETQYF | TRBJ2-5 | TRBV5-5 | many
CSAEGLAGRYEQFF | TRBJ2-1 | TRBV29-1 | .
CASRLGTAQGDTQYF | TRBJ2-3 | TRBV5-1 | .
CASSPVQGPNEQFF | TRBJ2-1 | TRBV12-3/TRBV12-4 | few
CASSLGLYNEQFF | TRBJ2-1 | TRBV7-2 | many
CASSLGESGYGYTF | TRBJ1-2 | TRBV12-3/TRBV12-4 | .
CASSNRGLGRTEAFF | TRBJ1-1 | TRBV19 | .
CASSHLSTNTEAFF | TRBJ1-1 | TRBV11-2 | .
CASSYWVTGGSGANVLTF | TRBJ2-6 | TRBV6-5 | few
CASSLQGGQPQHF | TRBJ1-5 | TRBV6-1 | many
CAWSPPLAGEPYNEQFF | TRBJ2-1 | TRBV30 | few
CASSSGLAVYEQFF | TRBJ2-1 | TRBV6-6 | .
CASSPDRVIGWGYGYTF | TRBJ1-2 | TRBV4-1 | few
CSALGGWRGNTEAFF | TRBJ1-1 | TRBV20-1 | .
CASSFSFANTGELFF | TRBJ2-2 | TRBV7-2 | many
CAWGDLDGNEQFF | TRBJ2-1 | TRBV30 | .
CASSPTPWYGYTF | TRBJ1-2 | TRBV6-6 | .
CASSLAGSGTNNEQFF | TRBJ2-1 | TRBV5-1 | few
CASSQTTVNYGYTF | TRBJ1-2 | TRBV4-1 | few
CASSSELGYGYTF | TRBJ1-2 | TRBV5-1 | .
CASSITGTDEQFF | TRBJ2-1 | TRBV5-4 | few
CASSFRGGGPLRTEAFF | TRBJ1-1 | TRBV5-1 | .
CASSLLPGLTYNEQFF | TRBJ2-1 | TRBV7-9 | .
CSVGDRYSYEQYF | TRBJ2-7 | TRBV29-1 | .
CATSESQGGSAEAFF | TRBJ1-1 | TRBV24-1 | .
CASSSTGLAGVGQETQYF | TRBJ2-5 | TRBV7-3 | few
CASSTARGRNFYEQYF | TRBJ2-7 | TRBV6-1 | few